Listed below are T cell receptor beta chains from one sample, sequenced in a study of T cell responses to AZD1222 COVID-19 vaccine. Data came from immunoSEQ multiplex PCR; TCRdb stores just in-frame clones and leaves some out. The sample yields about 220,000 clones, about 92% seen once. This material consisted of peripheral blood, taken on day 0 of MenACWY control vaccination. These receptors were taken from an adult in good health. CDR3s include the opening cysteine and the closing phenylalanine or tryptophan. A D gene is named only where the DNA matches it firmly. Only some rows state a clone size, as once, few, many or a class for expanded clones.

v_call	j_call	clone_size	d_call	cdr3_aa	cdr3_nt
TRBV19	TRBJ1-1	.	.	CASTPSQRMNTEAFF	TGTGCCAGTACTCCATCACAGAGAATGAACACTGAAGCTTTCTTT
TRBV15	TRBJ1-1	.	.	CATSTSLNGEAFF	TGTGCCACCAGCACGTCCCTAAACGGTGAAGCTTTCTTT
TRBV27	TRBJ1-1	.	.	CASSDRDGNMNTEAFF	TGTGCCAGCAGTGATCGGGACGGTAACATGAACACTGAAGCTTTCTTT
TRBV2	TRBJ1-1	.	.	CASEAQGTRNTEAFF	TGTGCCAGTGAGGCCCAGGGCACTCGGAACACTGAAGCTTTCTTT
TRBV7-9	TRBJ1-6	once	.	CASSRDGGLHSPLHF	TGTGCCAGCAGCCGAGACGGGGGACTTCATTCACCCCTCCACTTT
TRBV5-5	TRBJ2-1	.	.	CASSFSQSAYNEQFF	TGTGCCAGCAGCTTCTCCCAGTCTGCATACAATGAGCAGTTCTTC
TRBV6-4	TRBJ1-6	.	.	CASRGRTGTNSPLHF	TGTGCCAGCAGAGGACGTACGGGTACTAATTCACCCCTCCACTTT
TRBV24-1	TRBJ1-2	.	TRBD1	CATSDNDRAYGYTF	TGTGCCACCAGTGATAATGACAGGGCTTACGGCTACACCTTC
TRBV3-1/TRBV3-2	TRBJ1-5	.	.	CASSPGPSGRQPQHF	TGTGCCAGCAGCCCCGGACCCAGTGGGCGTCAGCCCCAGCATTTT
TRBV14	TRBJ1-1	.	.	CASSQSLGAEAFF	TGTGCCAGCAGCCAAAGCTTGGGTGCTGAAGCTTTCTTT
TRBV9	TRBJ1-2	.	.	CASSGWGTDHPGYTF	TGTGCCAGCAGCGGCTGGGGGACGGACCATCCTGGCTACACCTTC
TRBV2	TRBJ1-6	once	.	CASSDQGGNSPLHF	TGTGCCAGCAGTGACCAGGGTGGCAATTCACCCCTCCACTTT
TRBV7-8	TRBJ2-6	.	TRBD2	CASSFSRGAGANVLTF	TGTGCCAGCAGCTTCTCGCGGGGGGCTGGGGCCAACGTCCTGACTTTC
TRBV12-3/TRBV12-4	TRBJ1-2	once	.	CASRPAGSGYTF	TGTGCCAGCAGGCCTGCGGGTTCTGGCTACACCTTC
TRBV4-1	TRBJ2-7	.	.	CASSQDRGRNEQYF	TGCGCCAGCAGCCAAGACCGGGGGCGAAACGAGCAGTACTTC
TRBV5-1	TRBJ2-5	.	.	CASAGGKEGETQYF	TGCGCCAGCGCCGGGGGCAAGGAAGGAGAGACCCAGTACTTC
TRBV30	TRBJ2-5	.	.	CAWSVGSAYQETQYF	TGTGCCTGGAGTGTAGGAAGCGCGTACCAAGAGACCCAGTACTTC
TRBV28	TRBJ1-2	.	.	CASRRSGFGYTF	TGTGCCAGCAGGCGCTCAGGGTTTGGCTACACCTTC
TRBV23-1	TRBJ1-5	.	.	CASSHWGRDSNQPQHF	TGCGCCAGCAGCCACTGGGGTAGGGATAGCAATCAGCCCCAGCATTTT
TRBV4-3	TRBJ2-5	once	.	CASSPSLLETQYF	TGCGCCAGCAGCCCCTCCCTGTTAGAGACCCAGTACTTC
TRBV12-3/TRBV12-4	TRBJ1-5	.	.	CASSFNQPQHF	TGTGCCAGCAGCTTCAATCAGCCCCAGCATTTT
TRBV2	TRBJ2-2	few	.	CASRGQFGELFF	TGTGCCAGCAGAGGACAGTTCGGGGAGCTGTTTTTT
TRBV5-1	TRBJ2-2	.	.	CASKRGPDSTGELFF	TGCGCCAGCAAAAGGGGCCCAGACTCCACCGGGGAGCTGTTTTTT
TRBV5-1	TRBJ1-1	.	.	CASSLGFTTEAFF	TGCGCCAGCAGCTTAGGGTTTACGACTGAAGCTTTCTTT
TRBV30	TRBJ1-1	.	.	CAWNKRSLAEAFF	TGTGCCTGGAATAAAAGAAGTCTAGCTGAAGCTTTCTTT
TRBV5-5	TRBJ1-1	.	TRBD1	CASSFGQVNTEAFF	TGTGCCAGCAGCTTTGGACAGGTAAACACTGAAGCTTTCTTT